This T cell receptor (beta chain) is drawn from a study of blood T cell repertoires in COVID-19. Study-wide background: T cells, B-cell-depleted T cells, or PBMCs supplied cDNA or gDNA.

Using immunoSEQ multiplex PCR, the repertoire was profiled, and TCRdb retains in-frame clones only, with some absent. The sample includes about 98,000 clones, 82% of them seen just once. CDR3 length: 14 residues. Germline V gives CDR1 KGHDR, CDR2 SFDVKD. V was clipped by 4 bases and J by 6 bases, with 11 bases between them. Source material: peripheral blood. V gene TRBV24-1 combines with J gene TRBJ2-2, with TRBD1 as a possible D gene (5 bases). This TCR was recovered from a man of 80 years or more with acute or convalescent COVID-19. The CDR3 region is CATSEGRAAGELFF. DNA for the CDR3: TGTGCCACCAGTGAGGGCAGGGCGGCCGGGGAGCTGTTTTTT.